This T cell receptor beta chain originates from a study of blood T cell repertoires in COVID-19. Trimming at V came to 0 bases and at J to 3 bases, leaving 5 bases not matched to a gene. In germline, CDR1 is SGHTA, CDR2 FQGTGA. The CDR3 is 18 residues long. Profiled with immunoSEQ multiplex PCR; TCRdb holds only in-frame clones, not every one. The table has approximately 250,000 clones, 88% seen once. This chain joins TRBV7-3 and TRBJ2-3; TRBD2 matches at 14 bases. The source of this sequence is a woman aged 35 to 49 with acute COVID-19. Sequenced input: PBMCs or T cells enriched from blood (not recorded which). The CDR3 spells CASSLTGLAGAETDTQYF. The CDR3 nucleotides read TGTGCCAGCAGCTTAACGGGACTAGCGGGAGCGGAGACAGATACGCAGTATTTT. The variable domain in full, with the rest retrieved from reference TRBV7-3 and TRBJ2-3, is GAGVSQTPSNKVTEKGKYVELRCDPISGHTALYWYRQSLGQGPEFLIYFQGTGAADDSGLPNDRFFAVRPEGSVSTLKIQRTERGDSAVYLCASSLTGLAGAETDTQYFGPGTRLTVL.